This T cell receptor (beta chain) was recovered during a study of T cell changes during pregnancy in multiple sclerosis. This table comes from immunoSEQ multiplex PCR, and its TCRdb copy is limited to in-frame clones, with some not included. The table lists more than 80,000 clones, nearly 95% of them singletons, with 0.85% to 1.2% in the top ten. The CDR3 has 15 amino acids, counting both end residues. To note about this clone: No DNA is shown, since the ends of the CDR3 on it are uncertain; the CDR3 is the one TCRdb lists.

This TCR derives from a female donor with multiple sclerosis, enrolled in a pregnancy study. The chain is built from TRBV12-1 and TRBJ2-7; the DNA was not used to check the table's D call, TRBD2. TRBV12-1 is a documented pseudogene. Sample: peripheral blood, taken in the second trimester of pregnancy. CDR3 residues: CASSFVGSGSYEQYF.